The 30 T cell receptor beta chains below come from one sample, sequenced in a study of cytomegalovirus exposure and HLA in healthy donors (dated by TCRdb to about 2017). The receptor library was made with the immunoSEQ multiplex PCR assay. Imported from immuneACCESS, the table was reduced by TCRdb to in-frame sequences with V and J called. These copies leave out some clones; in studies compared against another copy, an unresolved V gene accounts for under half, and the cause of the remainder is not known. This sample comprises 85,000 to 120,000 clones, approximately 94% of them detected only once. The ten largest clones add up to around 0.85% of the sample. Sequenced input: PBMCs. These receptor sequences come from a woman younger than 30 in good health and CMV-seronegative.

This sequence joins TRBV9 and TRBJ2-7; tentative D call: TRBD1 (5 bases). V gave up 0 bases and J gave up 1 base, with 8 bases separating them. This CDR3 region has 14 residues. The V gene's germline CDR1 is SGDLS and CDR2 YYNGEE. In DNA form, the CDR3 reads TGTGCCAGCAGCGTAGGGGGCAGTTCCTACGAGCAGTACTTC. As protein: CASSVGGSSYEQYF.

This clone appeared once. The genes are TRBV10-3 and TRBJ2-7; D is possibly TRBD1 (6 bases). Germline V gene sequence: CDR1 ENHRY, CDR2 SYGVKD. The CDR3 sequence is 12 residues long. Trimming removed 10 bases from V and 6 bases from J, with 16 bases in between. The CDR3 spells CATGDLPIEQYF. The CDR3 DNA reads TGTGCCACAGGGGACCTTCCTATCGAGCAGTACTTC.

The chain carries TRBV6-5 and TRBJ1-2, with a possible D match to TRBD1 (6 bases). V lost 0 bases to trimming and J lost 1 base, with 9 bases between them. The CDR3 consists of 15 residues. Germline V CDR1 and CDR2: MNHEY, SVGAGI. This chain's CDR3 is CASSYSSGDNYGYTF. The CDR3 region has the DNA TGTGCCAGCAGTTACTCATCAGGGGATAACTATGGCTACACCTTC.

This clone was detected once. This sequence joins TRBV13 and TRBJ2-4, with TRBD2 matching 13 bases. This CDR3 has 16 amino acids. The J segment lost 6 bases and the V segment lost 4 bases, leaving 6 bases of the junction unmatched. Germline V gene data show CDR1 as PRHDT and CDR2 as FYEKMQ (reference sequence). The CDR3 protein is CASSSTSGGAGNIQYF. The CDR3 DNA is TGTGCCAGCAGCTCTACTAGCGGGGGGGCCGGAAACATTCAGTACTTC.

V is TRBV6-5 and J is TRBJ1-2; a possible D gene is TRBD1 (6 bases). CDR1 and CDR2 (germline): MNHEY, SVGAGI. Trimming took 7 bases from V and 6 from J, leaving 15 bases between them. This CDR3 is built from 13 residues. The CDR3 coding sequence is TGTGCCAGCATCCGGGGGGGCTCAGATGGCTACACCTTC. Protein sequence: CASIRGGSDGYTF.

The genes are TRBV18 and TRBJ1-6; no firm D call. Germline V gives CDR1 KGHSH, CDR2 LQKENI. The CDR3 consists of 15 residues. Trimming pared 2 bases from V and 6 bases from J, leaving 11 bases between. The CDR3 loop is CASSPEVSPNSPLHF. CDR3 coding DNA: TGTGCCAGCTCACCAGAGGTATCCCCTAATTCACCCCTCCACTTT.

V usage is TRBV2 and J usage is TRBJ2-7, with D tentatively TRBD1 (5 bases). Trimming removed 7 bases from V and 6 bases from J, with 16 bases in between. Germline lookup yields CDR1 SNHLY and CDR2 FYNNEI. This CDR3 region has 13 residues. CDR3 in DNA: TGTGCCAGCACAATCGGCAGGGTAGGCGAGCAGTACTTC. As protein: CASTIGRVGEQYF.

This chain links TRBV30 with TRBJ2-5, with 8 bases matching TRBD1. V shed 3 bases and J 2 bases; nucleotides not matched to a gene: 5. From germline, CDR1 is GTSNPN and CDR2 SVGIG (reference sequence). The CDR3 covers 14 residues. CDR3 amino acids: CAWSEGTGQETQYF. The DNA for the CDR3 is TGTGCCTGGAGCGAAGGGACAGGACAAGAGACCCAGTACTTC.

This chain links TRBV2 with TRBJ2-7; 10 positions match TRBD1. V was clipped by 7 bases and J by 5 bases; unmatched bases: 5. Germline V gene lookup returns CDR1 SNHLY and CDR2 FYNNEI. The CDR3 contains 13 residues. CDR3 DNA sequence: TGTGCCAGCACATGGACAGGGGGGAACGAGCAGTACTTC. Its translation is CASTWTGGNEQYF. Looking up the rest from reference TRBV2 and TRBJ2-7 gives the full variable domain: EPEVTQTPSHQVTQMGQEVILRCVPISNHLYFYWYRQILGQKVEFLVSFYNNEISEKSEIFDDQFSVERPDGSNFTLKIRSTKLEDSAMYFCASTWTGGNEQYFGPGTRLTVT.

The chain combines TRBV4-2 with TRBJ2-3; TRBD2 matches 10 bases. The CDR3 extends over 16 amino acids. With 0 bases clipped from V and 6 bases from J, the junction kept 6 bases outside the gene matches. Germline V gene lookup returns CDR1 LGHNA and CDR2 YNFKEQ. The CDR3 region is CASSQEASGGSDTQYF. The CDR3 DNA reads as TGTGCCAGCAGCCAAGAGGCTAGCGGGGGTTCCGATACGCAGTATTTT.

In DNA form, the CDR3 reads TGTGCCAGCAGCCCCGTTGCTAGCGCTAACACCGGGGAGCTGTTTTTT. It codes for CASSPVASANTGELFF. The chain has TRBV6-4 and TRBJ2-2, with a possible D match to TRBD2 (6 bases). This CDR3 has 16 amino acids. Trimming took off 6 bases at V and 2 bases at J, with 16 bases between the two ends. Germline values: CDR1 MRHNA, CDR2 SNTAGT.

This clone came up once. The V gene is TRBV7-6, the J gene TRBJ1-2; tentatively, D is TRBD1 (5 bases). From germline, CDR1 is SGHVS and CDR2 FNYEAQ. The germline V and J ends were trimmed by 3 bases and 0 bases, with 8 bases remaining between them. CDR3 size: 14 residues. The CDR3: CASSLTESNYGYTF. The CDR3 nucleotides read TGTGCCAGCAGCTTGACAGAGTCTAACTATGGCTACACCTTC.

The V and J genes are TRBV19 and TRBJ2-7; TRBD1 agrees at 7 bases. In germline, CDR1 is LNHDA, CDR2 SQIVND (reference sequence). The trim removed 4 bases at V and 0 bases at J, leaving 3 bases unmatched. This CDR3 has 14 residues. CDR3 in DNA: TGTGCCAGTAGTACACAGGGGACCTCCTACGAGCAGTACTTC. It encodes CASSTQGTSYEQYF.

This chain links TRBV25-1 with TRBJ2-1, with D tentatively TRBD1 (5 bases). The CDR3 runs 14 residues. Germline CDR1 is MGHDK and CDR2 is SYGVNS. Trimming took off 3 bases at V and 7 bases at J, with 13 bases between the two ends. The CDR3 nucleotides are TGTGCCAGCAGTGAGGGAAGGGGTGTTAATGAGCAGTTCTTC. Translation: CASSEGRGVNEQFF.

The chain links TRBV25-1 to TRBJ2-1; 7 bases match TRBD1. The ends lost 4 bases at V and 4 bases at J; junction bases unmatched: 10. There are 16 residues in the CDR3. Germline loops: CDR1 MGHDK, CDR2 SYGVNS. DNA for the CDR3: TGTGCCAGCAGTGTAGGGGGCTCCAGGGTGTACAATGAGCAGTTCTTC. It specifies CASSVGGSRVYNEQFF.

The rearrangement links TRBV7-2 to TRBJ2-7, with 7 bases matching TRBD1. This CDR3 contains 14 residues. From germline, CDR1 is SGHTA and CDR2 FQGNSA. J gave up 2 bases and V 5 bases, and 6 bases lay outside the gene matches. For the CDR3, the DNA is TGTGCCAGCAGCAAGACAGGGTCCCCCTACGAGCAGTACTTC. Translated, it gives CASSKTGSPYEQYF.

The rearrangement joins TRBV5-4 to TRBJ2-1; 10 bases agree with TRBD2. Per germline, CDR1 SGHNT and CDR2 YYREEE (reference sequence). Losses at the gene ends were 2 bases for V and 9 bases for J; bases not matched to a gene: 8. This CDR3 comprises 15 residues. The CDR3 bases are TGTGCCAGCAGCTTTGGGACTAGCGTAGGGACTGAGCAGTTCTTC. Its translation is CASSFGTSVGTEQFF.

V and J are TRBV30 and TRBJ2-7; the match to TRBD2 covers 9 bases. Germline V lookup: CDR1 GTSNPN, CDR2 SVGIG (reference sequence). The CDR3 is 14 residues long. The trim removed 5 bases at V and 1 base at J, leaving 6 bases unmatched. The CDR3 sequence is CAWAGGVRSYEQYF. CDR3 nucleotide sequence: TGTGCCTGGGCGGGGGGGGTACGGTCCTACGAGCAGTACTTC.

A few counts support this clone. The V gene is TRBV25-1, the J gene TRBJ1-1; weak D call: TRBD1 (6 bases). The germline gives CDR1 MGHDK, CDR2 SYGVNS. V lost 6 bases, J lost 6 bases, and 17 bases lay in between. The CDR3 runs 14 residues. The CDR3 protein is CASRDKGTIAEAFF. CDR3 DNA sequence: TGTGCCAGCAGGGACAAAGGGACAATCGCTGAAGCTTTCTTT.

The V call is TRBV6-5, the J call TRBJ1-1; 8 nucleotides line up with TRBD1. Trimming removed 6 bases from V and 4 bases from J; junction bases left unmatched: 7. Germline V gene data show CDR1 as MNHEY and CDR2 as SVGAGI. CDR3 size: 14 residues. The CDR3 coding sequence is TGTGCCAGCAGGACGACAGGGGAGAGCACTGAAGCTTTCTTT. Its protein is CASRTTGESTEAFF.

The chain recombines TRBV13 with TRBJ2-1; 7 bases are a match to TRBD2. The V and J ends lost 3 bases and 0 bases, in that order; junction bases with no gene match: 8. Germline V lookup: CDR1 PRHDT, CDR2 FYEKMQ (reference sequence). This CDR3 comprises 17 residues. Written as DNA, the CDR3 is TGTGCCAGCAGCTTCCCCATGTGGGAGGGCTCCTACAATGAGCAGTTCTTC. Encoded protein: CASSFPMWEGSYNEQFF.

The chain is built from TRBV6-6 and TRBJ1-2, with D unresolved. V was trimmed by 10 bases and J by 4 bases, leaving 16 bases between them. CDR1 is MNHNY and CDR2 is SVGAGI in the germline V gene (reference sequence). This CDR3 spans 13 amino acids. CDR3 in amino acids: CAKHSLPFYGYTF. For the CDR3, the DNA is TGTGCCAAGCACAGTCTTCCCTTCTATGGCTACACCTTC.

The chain recombines TRBV5-8 with TRBJ2-1, with 11 positions matching TRBD2. The length of the CDR3 is 16 residues. Germline V gives CDR1 SGHTS, CDR2 YDEGEE. With 0 bases clipped from V and 4 bases from J, the junction kept 3 bases outside the gene matches. CDR3 in amino acids: CASSLGGTSGYNEQFF. CDR3 coding DNA: TGTGCCAGCAGCTTGGGGGGGACTAGCGGTTACAATGAGCAGTTCTTC.

The J gene is TRBJ1-2, the V gene TRBV11-2; TRBD1 might be the D (6 bases). The V and J ends lost 5 bases and 8 bases respectively, with 21 bases between them. Per the germline V gene, CDR1 is SGHAT and CDR2 is FQNNGV. The CDR3 contains 15 residues. CDR3 bases: TGTGCCAGCAGCCTAAGGACAGTTGAGACTATGGGCTACACCTTC. Encoded protein: CASSLRTVETMGYTF.

With regard to this clone: The same CDR3 is also encoded by other DNA sequences in this sample. V is TRBV6-1 and J is TRBJ1-1; D is unclear. V was trimmed by 6 bases and J by 2 bases, leaving 10 bases between them. This CDR3 spans 13 amino acids. Looked up from germline, CDR1 is MNHNS and CDR2 is SASEGT. CDR3 loop: CASSVGVNTEAFF. CDR3 nucleotide sequence: TGTGCCAGCAGCGTAGGAGTTAACACTGAAGCTTTCTTT.

The chain is built from TRBV11-2 and TRBJ2-2; 11 positions match TRBD1. Losses at the gene ends were 5 bases for V and 4 bases for J; bases not matched to a gene: 6. The CDR3 length is 16 residues. Germline-derived CDR1 and CDR2 are SGHAT and FQNNGV. The CDR3 is CASSGRTGGVTGELFF. The DNA for the CDR3 is TGTGCCAGCAGCGGCAGGACAGGGGGCGTCACCGGGGAGCTGTTTTTT.

The rearrangement links TRBV11-2 to TRBJ1-4; unclear D gene. V lost 1 base and J 6 bases, leaving 9 bases between the germline ends. This CDR3 contains 14 residues. CDR1 is SGHAT and CDR2 is FQNNGV in the germline V gene. CDR3 DNA: TGTGCCAGCAGCTTAGGTAACAGCTATGAAAAACTGTTTTTT. As protein: CASSLGNSYEKLFF.

This clone was observed once. The chain couples TRBV6-1 to TRBJ2-3; 7 bases match TRBD2. The CDR3 extends over 15 amino acids. Germline assignment: CDR1 MNHNS and CDR2 SASEGT. V trimming: 5 bases; J trimming: 4 bases; junction bases outside the gene matches: 9. The CDR3: CASSTETSLPDTQYF. The CDR3 coding sequence is TGTGCCAGCAGTACCGAGACTAGCCTCCCAGATACGCAGTATTTT.

Note on this clone: The sample contains more than one DNA sequence encoding this CDR3. The chain links TRBV5-1 to TRBJ2-7; 9 nucleotides agree with TRBD2. CDR1 is SGHRS and CDR2 is YFSETQ in the germline V gene. V shed 0 bases, J shed 1 base, and the junction held 2 bases outside the gene matches. This CDR3 has 15 residues. CDR3 nucleotide sequence: TGCGCCAGCAGCTTGGTTAGCGGGGGTTCCTACGAGCAGTACTTC. It specifies CASSLVSGGSYEQYF.

The genes are TRBV27 and TRBJ1-1, with 7 bases aligning to TRBD1. The CDR3 is 16 amino acids. V was pared by 0 bases and J by 1 base, with 5 bases of the junction left unmatched. Germline loops: CDR1 MNHEY, CDR2 SMNVEV (reference sequence). CDR3 region: CASSLSRQGGNTEAFF. The CDR3 region has the DNA TGTGCCAGCAGTTTATCAAGACAGGGAGGGAACACTGAAGCTTTCTTT.